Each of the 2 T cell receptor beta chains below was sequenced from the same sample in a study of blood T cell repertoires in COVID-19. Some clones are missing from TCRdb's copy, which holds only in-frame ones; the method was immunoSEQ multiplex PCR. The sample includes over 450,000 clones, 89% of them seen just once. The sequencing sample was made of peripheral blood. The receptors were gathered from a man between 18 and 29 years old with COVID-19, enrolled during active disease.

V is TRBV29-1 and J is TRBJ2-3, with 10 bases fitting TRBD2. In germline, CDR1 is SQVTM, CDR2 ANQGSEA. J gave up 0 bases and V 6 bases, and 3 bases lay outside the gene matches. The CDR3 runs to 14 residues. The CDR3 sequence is CSVGLAASTDTQYF. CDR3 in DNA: TGCAGCGTCGGACTAGCGGCGAGCACAGATACGCAGTATTTT.

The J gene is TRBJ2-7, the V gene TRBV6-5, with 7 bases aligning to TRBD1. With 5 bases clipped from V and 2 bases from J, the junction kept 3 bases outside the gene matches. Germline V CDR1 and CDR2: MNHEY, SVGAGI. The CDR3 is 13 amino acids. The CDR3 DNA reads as TGTGCCAGCAGTCGGGACAGAACCTACGAGCAGTACTTC. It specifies CASSRDRTYEQYF.